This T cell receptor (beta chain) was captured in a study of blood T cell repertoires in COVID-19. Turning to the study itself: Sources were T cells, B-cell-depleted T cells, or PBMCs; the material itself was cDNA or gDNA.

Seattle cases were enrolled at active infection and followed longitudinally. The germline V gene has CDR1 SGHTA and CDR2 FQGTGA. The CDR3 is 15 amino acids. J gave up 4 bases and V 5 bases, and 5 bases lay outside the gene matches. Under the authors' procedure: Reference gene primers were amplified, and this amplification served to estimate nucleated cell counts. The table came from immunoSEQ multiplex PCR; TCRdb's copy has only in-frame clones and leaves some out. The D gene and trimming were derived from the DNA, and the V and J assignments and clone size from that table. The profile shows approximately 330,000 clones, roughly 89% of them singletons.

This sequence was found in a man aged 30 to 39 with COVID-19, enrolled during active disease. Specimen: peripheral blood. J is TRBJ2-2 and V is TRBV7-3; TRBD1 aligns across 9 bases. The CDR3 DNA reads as TGTGCCAGCAGCAGGCGGACAGGGGCCACCGGGGAGCTGTTTTTT. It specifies CASSRRTGATGELFF. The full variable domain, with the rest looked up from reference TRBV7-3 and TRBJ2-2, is GAGVSQTPSNKVTEKGKYVELRCDPISGHTALYWYRQSLGQGPEFLIYFQGTGAADDSGLPNDRFFAVRPEGSVSTLKIQRTERGDSAVYLCASSRRTGATGELFFGEGSRLTVL.